Listed here is a single T cell receptor (beta chain). Its antigen is as yet unknown. TCRdb's table, derived via immunoSEQ multiplex PCR, lists solely in-frame clones and lacks some. The sample holds 150,000 to 200,000 clones, 86% seen once. This CDR3 is 17 amino acids long. J gave up 3 bases and V 2 bases, and 9 bases lay outside the gene matches. Per germline, CDR1 SEHNR and CDR2 FQNEAQ (reference sequence). The sample originates from a study of cytomegalovirus exposure and HLA in healthy donors. Notes on the study in general: In vitro testing confirmed three CMV-associated chains as specific for CMV antigens.

The approximately 120-subject validation cohort, separate from the roughly 670-subject first cohort, included the donors. The chain couples TRBV7-9 to TRBJ2-1, with 8 bases that match TRBD2. The sequenced sample was PBMCs. The TCR originated in a woman between 18 and 29 years old in good health and CMV-seronegative. For the CDR3, the DNA is TGTGCCAGCAGCTTACCTTTAGCGGGGAACATCTACAATGAGCAGTTCTTC. Its protein is CASSLPLAGNIYNEQFF.